Below, 28 T cell receptor beta chains from the same sample are listed, as sequenced in a study of blood T cell repertoires in COVID-19. Clones were read by immunoSEQ multiplex PCR, and TCRdb kept only the in-frame ones, dropping some. The sample includes 100,000 to 150,000 clones, 74% of them seen just once. The sequencing sample was made of peripheral blood. Every receptor here comes from a man aged 55-75 years with acute or convalescent COVID-19.

The chain links TRBV3-1 (or the pseudogene TRBV3-2) to TRBJ2-5; weak D call: TRBD2 (5 bases). Germline values: CDR1 LGHDT, CDR2 YNNKEL (reference sequence). Deletions cut 10 bases from V and 6 bases from J, with 18 bases between. The CDR3 totals 13 residues. The CDR3 here is CATQITGLKTQYF. The CDR3 nucleotides read TGTGCCACCCAAATAACGGGGTTGAAGACCCAGTACTTC.

The chain joins TRBV10-3 to TRBJ2-1; TRBD2 matches 11 bases. Trimming cost V 4 bases and J 3 bases; bases outside gene matches: 2. Germline values: CDR1 ENHRY, CDR2 SYGVKD. This CDR3 is 15 amino acids long. In DNA form, the CDR3 reads TGTGCCATCAGTGGCGGGACTAGCGGCTACAATGAGCAGTTCTTC. It yields the protein CAISGGTSGYNEQFF.

This clone was found a few times. The chain carries TRBV5-1 and TRBJ1-2; D gene ambiguous. The CDR3 sequence is 14 residues long. Per germline, CDR1 SGHRS and CDR2 YFSETQ. V was pared by 4 bases and J by 5 bases, with 15 bases between. For the CDR3, the DNA is TGCGCCAGCAGCCTGGACGGTGCGGGATATGGCTACACCTTC. It encodes CASSLDGAGYGYTF.

Details on this clone: The junction departs from germline at one end; a sequencing error may be responsible. V is TRBV7-2 and J is TRBJ2-7; 7 bases fit TRBD1. CDR1 and CDR2 from the germline V gene are SGHTA and FQGNSA. The CDR3 is 15 residues long. CDR3 region: CASSTRQGDSYGQYF. CDR3 in DNA: TGTGCCAGCAGCACACGACAGGGTGACTCCTACGGGCAGTACTTC.

The chain carries TRBV6-5 and TRBJ2-3, with a weak D call TRBD2 (5 bases). Germline CDR1 is MNHEY and CDR2 is SVGAGI. CDR3 size: 11 residues. V was shortened by 4 bases and J by 11 bases, with 10 bases between the two germline ends. The CDR3 reads CASSSRLQQYF. Here the CDR3 DNA reads TGTGCCAGCAGTTCTAGACTACAGCAGTATTTT.

This clone was observed a handful of times. V usage is TRBV21-1 and J usage is TRBJ1-1; TRBD1 is the table's D call and was not checked against the DNA. TRBV21-1 counts as a pseudogene. The CDR3 consists of 19 residues. The CDR3 here is CASSKALCPPGQRNTEAFF. The CDR3 DNA reads TGTGCCAGCAGCAAAGCGCTCTGTCCCCCCGGACAGAGAAACACTGAAGCTTTCTTT.

The chain is built from TRBV7-8 and TRBJ1-1; perhaps TRBD1 as D (5 bases). Between the trimmed V and J ends, which lost 2 bases and 1 base, there was a span of 14 bases. Germline-derived CDR1 and CDR2 are SGHVS and FQNEAQ. The CDR3 sequence is 16 residues long. The CDR3 loop reads CASSLRQDIGNTEAFF. CDR3 DNA: TGTGCCAGCAGCTTAAGGCAGGACATTGGGAACACTGAAGCTTTCTTT.

The rearrangement links TRBV24-1 to TRBJ2-1; no firm D call. The CDR3 has 13 residues. Trimming removed 2 bases at V and 9 bases at J, with 10 bases between. Germline CDR1 and CDR2: KGHDR and SFDVKD. The CDR3 loop reads CATSDSALGEQFF. The CDR3 DNA sequence: TGTGCCACCAGTGATTCCGCCCTCGGTGAGCAGTTCTTC.

This clone was recorded only once. The rearrangement links TRBV24-1 to TRBJ2-3, with a weak D call TRBD2 (6 bases). Germline CDR1 and CDR2: KGHDR and SFDVKD. The length of the CDR3 is 16 residues. V lost 4 bases and J 2 bases, leaving 15 bases between the germline ends. The CDR3 loop reads CATSDPVGGATDTQYF. CDR3 sequence (DNA): TGTGCCACCAGTGACCCAGTCGGCGGGGCCACAGATACGCAGTATTTT.

V usage is TRBV7-9 and J usage is TRBJ2-1; tentative D call: TRBD2 (6 bases). V was cut by 2 bases and J by 9 bases, with 20 bases left in between. CDR3 size: 16 residues. Germline loops: CDR1 SEHNR, CDR2 FQNEAQ (reference sequence). The CDR3, as DNA: TGTGCCAGCAGCTTACCGGGACTCGGGGTTGCAGGTGAGCAGTTCTTC. Protein sequence: CASSLPGLGVAGEQFF.

The chain recombines TRBV9 with TRBJ1-2; 10 bases agree with TRBD1. The CDR3 length is 17 residues. With V trimmed by 3 bases and J by 4 bases, 12 bases remained unmatched. Germline CDR1 is SGDLS and CDR2 is YYNGEE. CDR3 in amino acids: CASSEKTGTGVGYGYTF. CDR3 coding DNA: TGTGCCAGCAGCGAAAAAACCGGGACAGGGGTGGGCTATGGCTACACCTTC.

This chain links TRBV5-1 with TRBJ1-1; D possibly corresponds to TRBD1 (5 bases). V was shortened by 0 bases and J by 1 base, with 10 bases between the two germline ends. The CDR3 runs 15 residues. Germline assignment: CDR1 SGHRS and CDR2 YFSETQ. The CDR3 loop is CASSLARDRNTEAFF. The CDR3 DNA reads as TGCGCCAGCAGCTTGGCCAGGGATAGGAACACTGAAGCTTTCTTT.

The rearrangement uses TRBV30 and TRBJ1-2; D not certain. Germline values: CDR1 GTSNPN, CDR2 SVGIG (reference sequence). V was shortened by 2 bases and J by 5 bases, with 12 bases between the two germline ends. The CDR3 is 13 amino acids. The CDR3 loop is CAWSQTDFYGYTF. Here the CDR3 DNA reads TGTGCCTGGAGTCAAACAGATTTTTATGGCTACACCTTC.

The chain recombines TRBV6-5 with TRBJ1-5, with D possibly matching TRBD1 (6 bases). The CDR3 runs 15 residues. In germline, CDR1 is MNHEY, CDR2 SVGAGI. Trimming cost V 0 bases and J 4 bases, with 10 bases left between them. Written as DNA, the CDR3 is TGTGCCAGCAGTTACTCCGGACAGCGGAATCAGCCCCAGCATTTT. Its protein is CASSYSGQRNQPQHF.

The V gene is TRBV29-1, the J gene TRBJ1-2; 8 nucleotides agree with TRBD1. With 6 bases clipped from V and 1 base from J, the junction kept 13 bases outside the gene matches. In germline, CDR1 is SQVTM, CDR2 ANQGSEA. The CDR3 extends over 16 amino acids. The DNA for the CDR3 is TGCAGCGTGCTCGGCGCCGGGACAGGTCTTAACTATGGCTACACCTTC. It is translated as CSVLGAGTGLNYGYTF.

The genes are TRBV12-5 and TRBJ1-1, with TRBD1 as a possible D gene (6 bases). Per germline, CDR1 LGHNT and CDR2 FRNRAP. The CDR3 runs to 12 residues. Trimming removed 6 bases at V and 5 bases at J, with 10 bases between. CDR3 residues: CASGTQGTEAFF. The CDR3 nucleotides are TGTGCTAGTGGGACACAGGGTACTGAAGCTTTCTTT.

The chain carries TRBV4-1 and TRBJ1-1; 7 positions match TRBD1. The V segment lost 0 bases and the J segment 8 bases; nucleotides outside the gene matches: 6. Per the germline V gene, CDR1 is MGHRA and CDR2 is YSYEKL. The CDR3 totals 14 residues. The CDR3 bases are TGCGCCAGCAGCCAAGAGGGACAGCGGTCCGAAGCTTTCTTT. Amino acids: CASSQEGQRSEAFF.

V is TRBV3-1 (or the pseudogene TRBV3-2) and J is TRBJ1-2, with D maybe TRBD1 (5 bases). The germline V gene encodes CDR1 LGHDT and CDR2 YNNKEL (reference sequence). The CDR3 covers 17 residues. Trimming left V 3 bases short and J 8 bases short, with 25 bases between. The CDR3, as DNA: TGTGCCAGCAGCCATACGGAATGGGGCCGGGGGTCGAAGGGCTACACCTTC. Protein sequence: CASSHTEWGRGSKGYTF.

This clone was observed a single time. V usage is TRBV5-1 and J usage is TRBJ2-1; a weak D match, TRBD2 (6 bases). The CDR3 loop spans 15 amino acids. CDR1 is SGHRS, CDR2 YFSETQ, per germline. Trimming cost V 7 bases and J 3 bases, with 17 bases left between them. CDR3 sequence (DNA): TGCGCCAGCTACCATTCGGGGGTCAACTACAATGAGCAGTTCTTC. Its protein product is CASYHSGVNYNEQFF.

The chain carries TRBV4-2 and TRBJ2-3; D possibly corresponds to TRBD1 (6 bases). CDR3 length: 17 amino acids. V was clipped by 0 bases and J by 1 base, with 14 bases between them. Germline V gene data show CDR1 as LGHNA and CDR2 as YNFKEQ. CDR3 residues: CASSQEGRDMGTDTQYF. DNA of the CDR3: TGTGCCAGCAGCCAAGAAGGACGGGACATGGGCACAGATACGCAGTATTTT.

This clone was recorded only once. This chain uses TRBV30 with TRBJ2-3, with 8 bases aligning to TRBD2. Germline V lookup: CDR1 GTSNPN, CDR2 SVGIG (reference sequence). The CDR3 runs to 17 residues. V lost 0 bases and J lost 3; bases outside the gene matches: 11. The CDR3 region is CAWSVGRGGHFTDTQYF. In nucleotides, the CDR3 is TGTGCCTGGAGTGTAGGTCGGGGGGGCCATTTTACAGATACGCAGTATTTT. The full variable domain, rest sourced from reference TRBV30 and TRBJ2-3, is SQTIHQWPATLVQPVGSPLSLECTVEGTSNPNLYWYRQAAGRGLQLLFYSVGIGQISSEVPQNLSASRPQDRQFILSSKKLLLSDSGFYLCAWSVGRGGHFTDTQYFGPGTRLTVL.

The chain couples TRBV6-6 to TRBJ2-1; TRBD2 aligns across 8 bases. The length of the CDR3 is 17 residues. The junction had 13 bases not matched to a gene; V was cut back by 6 bases and J by 3 bases. The germline V gene has CDR1 MNHNY and CDR2 SVGAGI (reference sequence). The CDR3 is CASRRTSGPPYYNEQFF. CDR3 DNA sequence: TGTGCCAGCAGACGAACTAGCGGTCCCCCGTACTACAATGAGCAGTTCTTC.

The chain uses TRBV2 and TRBJ1-6; D is unresolved. Germline CDR1 and CDR2: SNHLY and FYNNEI. Trimming left V 4 bases short and J 0 bases short, with 10 bases between. This CDR3 is 16 amino acids long. The CDR3 sequence is CASSVEGSSYNSPLHF. CDR3 in DNA: TGTGCCAGCAGTGTCGAGGGAAGCTCCTATAATTCACCCCTCCACTTT.

This sequence joins TRBV6-5 and TRBJ2-7, with TRBD1 matching over 7 bases. The V segment lost 6 bases and the J segment 3 bases; nucleotides outside the gene matches: 5. CDR1 is MNHEY and CDR2 is SVGAGI in the germline V gene. The CDR3 runs 13 residues. DNA for the CDR3: TGTGCCAGCAGAGCCGGGACAGACTACGAGCAGTACTTC. Amino acids: CASRAGTDYEQYF.

The chain couples TRBV10-3 to TRBJ2-1; perhaps TRBD2 as D (5 bases). Germline CDR1 is ENHRY and CDR2 is SYGVKD. Trimming took 4 bases from V and 10 from J, leaving 26 bases between them. The CDR3 length is 17 residues. CDR3 nucleotide sequence: TGTGCCATCAGTGGGGAACTAGGTCTCGTAGGACTCGAGGAGCAGTTCTTC. The encoded protein is CAISGELGLVGLEEQFF.

This clone was picked up many times. The V call is TRBV6-5, the J call TRBJ1-5, with no clear D. The CDR3 has 15 residues. With 0 bases removed from V and 9 bases from J, the gap between germline ends came to 15 bases. Germline assignment: CDR1 MNHEY and CDR2 SVGAGI. The CDR3 nucleotides read TGTGCCAGCAGTTACTCGAGACCAGGATCCCGGCCCCAGCATTTT. It encodes CASSYSRPGSRPQHF.

This chain joins TRBV6-2 or TRBV6-3 and TRBJ2-1, with D unclear. Germline assignment: CDR1 MNHEY and CDR2 SVGEGT. The CDR3 totals 13 residues. The V gene lost 2 bases and the J gene lost 8 bases, with 10 bases spanning the gap. CDR3 in DNA: TGTGCCAGCAGTTACAGAGCTTTCGATGAGCAGTTCTTC. As protein: CASSYRAFDEQFF.

The chain couples TRBV3-1 (or the pseudogene TRBV3-2) to TRBJ2-7, with 8 bases identical to TRBD2. Per the germline V gene, CDR1 is LGHDT and CDR2 is YNNKEL (reference sequence). With 5 bases clipped from V and 3 bases from J, the junction kept 9 bases outside the gene matches. The CDR3 has 15 residues. As DNA, the CDR3 is TGTGCCAGCAGCGGCCGGGGGGGGCTAATCTACGAGCAGTACTTC. Residues: CASSGRGGLIYEQYF.